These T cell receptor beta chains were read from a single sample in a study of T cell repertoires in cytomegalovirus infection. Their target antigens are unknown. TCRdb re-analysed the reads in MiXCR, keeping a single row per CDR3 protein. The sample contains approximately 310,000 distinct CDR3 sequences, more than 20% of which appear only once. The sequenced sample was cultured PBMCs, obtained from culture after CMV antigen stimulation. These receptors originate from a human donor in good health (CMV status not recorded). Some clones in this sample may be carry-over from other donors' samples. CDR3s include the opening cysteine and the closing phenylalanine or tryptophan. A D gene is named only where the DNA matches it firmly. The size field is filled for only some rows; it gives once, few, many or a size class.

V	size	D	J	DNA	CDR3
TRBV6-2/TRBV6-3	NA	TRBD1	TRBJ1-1	TGTGCCAGCAGTTACTCGAGGGACAGCACGAACACTGAAGCTTTCTTT	CASSYSRDSTNTEAFF
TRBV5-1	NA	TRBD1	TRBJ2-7	TGCGCCAGCAGCTTATCACAGCCGGGACAGACCTACGAGCAGTACTTC	CASSLSQPGQTYEQYF
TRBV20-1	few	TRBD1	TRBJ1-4	TGCAGTGCGAACCGACAGGGGACGGGTGAACTGTTTTTT	CSANRQGTGELFF
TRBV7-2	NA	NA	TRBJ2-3	TGTGCCAGCAGCTTAAGGGTTAGCACAGATACGCAGTATTTT	CASSLRVSTDTQYF
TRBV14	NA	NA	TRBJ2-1	TGTGCCAGCAGCCTCCAGCGGAGCCCCTACAATGAGCAGTTCTTC	CASSLQRSPYNEQFF
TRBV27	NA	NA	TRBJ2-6	TGTGCCAGCAGTTTCGGAGGGAATAAGGGCTCTGGGGCCAACGTCCTGACTTTC	CASSFGGNKGSGANVLTF
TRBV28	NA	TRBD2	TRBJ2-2	TGTGCCAGCCGCTACCGGGGGGTACGCGCCGGGGAGCTGTTTTTT	CASRYRGVRAGELFF
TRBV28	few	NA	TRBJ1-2	TGTGCCAGCAGGCTAAGGGACCCCAACTATGGCTACACCTTC	CASRLRDPNYGYTF
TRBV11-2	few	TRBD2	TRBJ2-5	TGTGCCAGCAGCTTAGGTCCGTCGGGAGGCGAGACCCAGTACTTC	CASSLGPSGGETQYF
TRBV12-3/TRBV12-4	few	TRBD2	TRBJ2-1	TGTGCCAGCAGTTTCCTAGCGGGGGCGATAAGCTCCTACAATGAGCAGTTCTTC	CASSFLAGAISSYNEQFF
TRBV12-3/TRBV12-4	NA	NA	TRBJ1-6	TGTGCCAGCAGTTTAGGTGGGGGGGCGGTTAATTTACCCCTCCACTTT	CASSLGGGAVNLPLHF
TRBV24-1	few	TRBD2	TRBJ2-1	TGTGCCACCGAAGGGACTAGCGGGACCACCCCACATGAGCAGTTCTTC	CATEGTSGTTPHEQFF
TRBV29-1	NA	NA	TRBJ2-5	TGCAGCGTTGCGTCCCAACAGCAAGAGACCCAGTACTTC	CSVASQQQETQYF
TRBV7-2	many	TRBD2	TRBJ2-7	TGTGCCAGCAGCTTAGTGACTAGCGGCACCTCCTCCTACGAGCAGTACTTC	CASSLVTSGTSSYEQYF
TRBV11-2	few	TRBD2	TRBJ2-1	TGTGCCAGCAGCTTAGTAGCGGGAGGAGAGAATGAGCAGTTCTTC	CASSLVAGGENEQFF
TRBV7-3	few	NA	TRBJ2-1	TGTGCCAGCAGCTTGACAGCCAGTAGCTCCTACAATGAGCAGTTCTTC	CASSLTASSSYNEQFF
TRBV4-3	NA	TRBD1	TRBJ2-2	TGCGCCAGCAGACCCGGGACAGGGAGCAGCGGGGAGCTGTTTTTT	CASRPGTGSSGELFF
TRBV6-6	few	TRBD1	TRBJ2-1	TGTGCCAGCAGGGGACAGCTTAGCAATGAGCAGTTCTTC	CASRGQLSNEQFF
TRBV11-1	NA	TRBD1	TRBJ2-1	TGTGCCAGCAGCTTTCCGGGACAGGGGCGGCATTGGGTGTACAATGAGCAGTTCTTC	CASSFPGQGRHWVYNEQFF
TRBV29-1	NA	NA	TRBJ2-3	TGCAGCGTTGAGGCCTTCGTGAGTTTCAAAAATGCGCAGTATTTT	CSVEAFVSFKNAQYF
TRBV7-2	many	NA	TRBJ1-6	TGTGCCAGCAGAAATACCGGCGATAATTCACCCCTCCACTTT	CASRNTGDNSPLHF
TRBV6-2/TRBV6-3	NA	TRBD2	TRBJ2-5	TGTGCCAGCAGAAGAGTTGGGAGGGAGGAGGTTGGAGAGACCCAGTACTTC	CASRRVGREEVGETQYF
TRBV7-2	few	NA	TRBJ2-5	TGTGCCAGCAGCTTAGCGCCAGGGGTCGAGACCCAGTACTTC	CASSLAPGVETQYF
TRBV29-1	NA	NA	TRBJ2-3	TGCAGCGTTGGACTAGTAACAGATACGCAGTATTTT	CSVGLVTDTQYF
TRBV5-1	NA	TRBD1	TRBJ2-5	TGCGCCAGCAGCTTTTACCGGGACAGGGGGTCGGGCGAGACCCAGTACTTC	CASSFYRDRGSGETQYF
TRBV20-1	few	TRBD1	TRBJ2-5	TGCAGTGCTGCCTCCAGGGGGTTTGAGACCCAGTACTTC	CSAASRGFETQYF
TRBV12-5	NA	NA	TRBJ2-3	TGTGCTAGTGGTTTTGGCCCCCCAGATACGCAGTATTTT	CASGFGPPDTQYF
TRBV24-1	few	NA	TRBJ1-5	TGTGCCACCAGTGAGAACATGAATCAGCCCCAGCATTTT	CATSENMNQPQHF
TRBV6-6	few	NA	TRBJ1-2	TGTGCCAGCAGTTACGCCTGGGAGATAGGTGGTGGCTACACCTTC	CASSYAWEIGGGYTF
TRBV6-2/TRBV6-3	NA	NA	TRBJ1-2	TGTGCCAGCAGGACACCCACTAACTATGGCTACAACTTC	CASRTPTNYGYNF
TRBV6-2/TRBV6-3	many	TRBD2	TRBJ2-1	TGTGCCACCCAACTAGCGGGAGGAAACAATGAGCAGTTCTTC	CATQLAGGNNEQFF